This record concerns one T cell receptor (beta chain) sequence. What it binds is unknown. This entry is derived from a study of OX40 agonist ivuxolimab in advanced cancers. Some clones are missing from TCRdb's copy, which holds only in-frame ones; the method was immunoSEQ multiplex PCR. Found here are around 15,000 clones, around 84% of them singletons; the top ten hold 0.65% to 0.85%. The CDR3 contains 11 residues. V shed 10 bases and J shed 8 bases, with 11 bases lying between them. The germline CDR1 and CDR2 sequences are MNHEY and SVGAGI. Sampling times: baseline, cycle 4 day 1, cycle 7 day 1. The study's findings and limits: At 0.1 to 3.0 mg/kg and by week 6, CD4+ and CD8+ T cells in the blood had expanded clonally.

Sequences were derived from CD4+ or CD8+ T cells sorted from blood, sampled in a trial of the OX40 agonist ivuxolimab. This clonotype was obtained from an adult with an advanced solid tumor such as melanoma, head and neck, liver or kidney cancer. The rearrangement links TRBV6-5 to TRBJ1-4; TRBD1 is a possible D gene (5 bases). CDR3 region: CATRDGEKLFF. The DNA for the CDR3 is TGTGCCACCAGGGACGGCGAAAAACTGTTTTTT.